This T cell receptor (beta chain) was identified during a study of T cells in Graves' hyperthyroidism and ophthalmopathy. Study-wide results and limits: In validation, the model predicted ophthalmopathy. These predictions came a median approximately six months before onset.

Researchers defined stable Graves' hyperthyroidism as no ophthalmopathy progression within 18 months. Orbital computed tomography, thyroid ultrasound, serum thyroxine and TRAb, and clinical symptoms together informed the diagnoses. V was pared by 6 bases and J by 0 bases, with 1 base of the junction left unmatched. Germline V lookup: CDR1 MNHEY, CDR2 SVGEGT. The CDR3 extends over 15 amino acids. Template material for amplifying TCR beta CDR3 regions consisted of RNA transcripts. HTBI primers drove first-round RT-PCR of the TCR CDR3. TCRdb re-derived calls from the multiplex PCR reads in MiXCR, one entry per CDR3 protein. Found here are about 360,000 distinct CDR3 sequences, about 12% of them singletons; the top ten hold around 9.2%. This clonotype was counted at least ten times. The antigen is not known.

The TCR was taken from a woman between 18 and 29 years old with Graves' hyperthyroidism. The rearrangement uses TRBV6-2 or TRBV6-3 and TRBJ2-2, with TRBD2 matching over 10 bases. The sample consisted of blood. The CDR3 DNA is TGTGCCAGCAGGCTAGCGGGAGCGAACACCGGGGAGCTGTTTTTT. This encodes CASRLAGANTGELFF.